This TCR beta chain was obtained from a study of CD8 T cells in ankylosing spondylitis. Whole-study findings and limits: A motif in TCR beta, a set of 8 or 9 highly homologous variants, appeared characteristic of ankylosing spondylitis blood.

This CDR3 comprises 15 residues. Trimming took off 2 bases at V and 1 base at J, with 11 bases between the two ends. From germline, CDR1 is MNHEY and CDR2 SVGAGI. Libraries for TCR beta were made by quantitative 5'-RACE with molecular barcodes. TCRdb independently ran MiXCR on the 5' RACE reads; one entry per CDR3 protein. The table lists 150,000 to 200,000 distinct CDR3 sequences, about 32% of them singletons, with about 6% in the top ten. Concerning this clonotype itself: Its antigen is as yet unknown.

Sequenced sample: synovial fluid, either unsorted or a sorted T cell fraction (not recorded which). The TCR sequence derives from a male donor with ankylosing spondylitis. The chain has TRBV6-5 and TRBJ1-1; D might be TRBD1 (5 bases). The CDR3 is CASSYRGNTNTEAFF. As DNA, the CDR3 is TGTGCCAGCAGTTACAGGGGTAATACGAACACTGAAGCTTTCTTT.